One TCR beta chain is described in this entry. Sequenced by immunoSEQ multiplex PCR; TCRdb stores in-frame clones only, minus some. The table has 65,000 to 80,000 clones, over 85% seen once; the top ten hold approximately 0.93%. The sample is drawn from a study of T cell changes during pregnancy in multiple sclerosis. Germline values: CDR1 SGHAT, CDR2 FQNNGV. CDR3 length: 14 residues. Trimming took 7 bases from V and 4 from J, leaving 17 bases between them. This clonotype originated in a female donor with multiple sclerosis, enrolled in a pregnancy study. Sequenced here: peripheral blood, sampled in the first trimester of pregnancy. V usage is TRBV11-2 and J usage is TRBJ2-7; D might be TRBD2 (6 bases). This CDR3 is CASTQSGTHYEQYF. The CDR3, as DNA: TGTGCCAGCACTCAATCCGGGACTCATTACGAGCAGTACTTC.